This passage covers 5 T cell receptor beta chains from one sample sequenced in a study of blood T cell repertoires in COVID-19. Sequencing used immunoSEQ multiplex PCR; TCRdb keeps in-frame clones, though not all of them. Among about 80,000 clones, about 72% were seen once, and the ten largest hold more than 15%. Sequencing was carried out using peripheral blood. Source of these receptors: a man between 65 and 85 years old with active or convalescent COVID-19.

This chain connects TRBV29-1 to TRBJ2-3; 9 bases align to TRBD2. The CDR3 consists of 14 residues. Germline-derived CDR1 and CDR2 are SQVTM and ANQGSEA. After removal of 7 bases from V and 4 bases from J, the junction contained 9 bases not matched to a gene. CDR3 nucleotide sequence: TGCAGCGCTGCGGGGGGGCGGGTTCCAGATACGCAGTATTTT. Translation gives CSAAGGRVPDTQYF.

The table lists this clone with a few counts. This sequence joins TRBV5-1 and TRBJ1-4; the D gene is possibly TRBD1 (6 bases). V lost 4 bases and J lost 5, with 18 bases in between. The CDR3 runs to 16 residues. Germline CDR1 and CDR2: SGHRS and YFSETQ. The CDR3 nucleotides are TGCGCCAGCAGCAAAACGACAGGCAGTGGAAATGAAAAACTGTTTTTT. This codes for CASSKTTGSGNEKLFF.

The CDR3 sequence is CASRPGQTNYGYTF. The CDR3 DNA sequence: TGTGCCAGCAGGCCGGGACAAACTAACTATGGCTACACCTTC. The J gene is TRBJ1-2, the V gene TRBV2; perhaps TRBD1 as D (6 bases). V was pared by 6 bases and J by 0 bases, with 11 bases between. Germline V CDR1 and CDR2: SNHLY, FYNNEI. This CDR3 contains 14 residues.

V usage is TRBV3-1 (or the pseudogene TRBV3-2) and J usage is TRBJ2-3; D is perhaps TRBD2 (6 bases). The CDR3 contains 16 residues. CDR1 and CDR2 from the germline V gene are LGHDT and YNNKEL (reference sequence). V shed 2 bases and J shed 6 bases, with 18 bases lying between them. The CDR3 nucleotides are TGTGCCAGCAGCCAAAGATCGCGGGATGGCCGGGATACGCAGTATTTT. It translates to CASSQRSRDGRDTQYF.

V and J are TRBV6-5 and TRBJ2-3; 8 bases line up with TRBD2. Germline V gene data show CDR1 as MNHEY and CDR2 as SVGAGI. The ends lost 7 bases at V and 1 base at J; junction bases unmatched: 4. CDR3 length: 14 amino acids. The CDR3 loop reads CASTRAGGTDTQYF. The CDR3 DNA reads TGTGCCAGCACCCGAGCGGGGGGCACAGATACGCAGTATTTT.